Detailed here is one T cell receptor beta chain. Its antigen is still unknown. No base quality values were provided; no much bigger clone lies one nucleotide off. The sample's treatment or condition, from its label and the paper: live attenuated yellow fever vaccine strain. PBMCs were isolated from peripheral blood using a standard Ficoll-Paque protocol. CD4 and CD8 T-cell fractions were isolated with Dynabeads CD4 and CD8 positive selection kits. TriZol was used to extract RNA from bulk PBMCs, CD4 and CD8 fractions, and dextramer-positive and dextramer-negative fractions. Reads for this sample came from an Illumina NovaSeq 6000. Synthesis of TCR cDNA relied on 5'RACE template switching, a step that introduced a universal primer site along with unique molecular identifiers. cDNA synthesis was primed from both the TCR alpha and TCR beta constant segments. Library amplification used two PCR steps, and the second PCR step added sample barcodes and sequencing adapters. Sequencing of the libraries was done on either Illumina HiSeq 2500 (2x100 bp) or NovaSeq (2x150 bp). In the source study's methods: Demultiplexing of reads and collapsing into UMI consensus sequences were performed with MIGEC, and V(D)J alignment was carried out with MiXCR. Using edgeR on replicate PBMC samples, clonotypes were called vaccine-responding if FDR was below 0.01 and the log2 fold change was above 5 up to day 15. CD4 or CD8 identity was assigned to each bulk clonotype according to whether the clonotype was present at higher abundance in the sequenced CD4 repertoire or the sequenced CD8 repertoire. TCRdb's own reprocessing of the public reads used fastp at Q25 and MiXCR and kept productive beta chains. One record per CDR3 amino acid sequence lists the most common genes and DNA. The V and J calls shown here were made by TCRdb, not taken from the authors' results. Across this sample there are a few hundred thousand distinct CDR3 sequences, with roughly an eighth seen only once. The ten largest clones add up to 2.5% to 3.5% of the sample.

This sample is drawn from a study of T cells after yellow fever vaccination (dated by TCRdb to the late 2010s). As for the study more broadly: The SMART-Seq v4 Ultra Low Input RNA kit was used to prepare libraries from fractions with low cell numbers. To follow T-cell clones before and after primary and booster YFV17D yellow fever vaccination, bulk TCR alpha and beta repertoires were sequenced over time. Two healthy male donors, one aged 18 to 29 and one aged 30 to 40 years, made up the cohort. Blood was drawn at multiple timepoints before and after primary and secondary immunization, with bulk PBMC replicates and cell subsets isolated. Overall study outcomes, separate from this receptor: The secondary T-cell response was found to be weaker but faster than the primary response, with a peak reached on day 5 rather than on day 15. Computational filtering was required because FACS-sorted repertoires could contain abundant contaminating clonotypes from the bulk population. After the booster, most of the clones that had expanded following primary vaccination were detected again (almost 98% of CD4 and around 88% of CD8), which suggests that memory was broadly maintained. The study included only a couple of donors, which limits how far the findings can be generalized. A small share of clonotypes occurred in both CD4 and CD8 compartments, likely arising from convergent recombination.

The trim is 7 bases for V and 0 bases for J, with a gap of 4 bases between the germline ends. Reading from cysteine to phenylalanine, the CDR3 counts 12 amino acids. The retained sequence is limited to the CDR3, 36 bases, with the frame set at the first base. Based on the germline V gene, the CDR1 and CDR2 sequences are SGHTA and FQGNSA. The source of this sequence is a young man who received the YFV17D yellow fever vaccine. Source: CD4+ T cells sorted from PBMCs, taken 15 days after the yellow fever booster vaccination. Recombination connected TRBV7-2 to TRBJ1-3, with no confidently assigned D gene. The DNA sequence reads TGTGCCAGCACAGTCTCTGGAAACACCATATATTTT. It specifies CASTVSGNTIYF.